What follows are 28 T cell receptor beta chains derived from one specimen sequenced in a study of cytomegalovirus exposure and HLA in healthy donors. The repertoire was sequenced with immunoSEQ multiplex PCR; TCRdb's copy has only in-frame clones and lacks some. The repertoire holds hundreds of thousands of clones, with about 90% as singletons. The material sequenced was PBMCs. The receptors shown here come from a man between 18 and 29 years old in good health and CMV-seropositive.

The chain combines TRBV20-1 with TRBJ2-7, with D hard to call. CDR1 and CDR2 from the germline V gene are DFQATT and SNEGSKA (reference sequence). Between the trimmed V and J ends, which lost 2 bases and 7 bases, there was a span of 6 bases. The length of the CDR3 is 10 residues. CDR3 sequence reads: CSARWGEQYF. The CDR3 region has the DNA TGCAGTGCTAGATGGGGAGAGCAGTACTTC.

The gene calls are TRBV28 and TRBJ2-7; weak D call: TRBD2 (5 bases). The CDR3 runs to 14 residues. Germline V CDR1 and CDR2: MDHEN, SYDVKM. Deletions cut 2 bases from V and 5 bases from J, with 13 bases between. The CDR3 DNA sequence: TGTGCCAGCAGTTTAAGAGGGTGGTCCCACGAGCAGTACTTC. Its protein is CASSLRGWSHEQYF.

The chain links TRBV6-5 to TRBJ1-4, with D possibly TRBD1 on 5 matching bases. Looked up from germline, CDR1 is MNHEY and CDR2 is SVGAGI. The ends were cut back, 1 base at V and 7 bases at J, with 16 bases in the middle. This CDR3 has 16 amino acids. The CDR3 loop reads CASSYYRRVSGEKLFF. The CDR3 DNA reads as TGTGCCAGCAGTTACTATCGCAGGGTTTCAGGTGAAAAACTGTTTTTT.

The V and J genes are TRBV29-1 and TRBJ2-1; weak D call: TRBD2 (6 bases). The length of the CDR3 is 11 residues. The V end was cut by 6 bases, the J end by 9 bases, with 12 bases between. Germline assignment: CDR1 SQVTM and CDR2 ANQGSEA. CDR3 residues: CSVEISGEQFF. The CDR3 nucleotides are TGCAGCGTAGAGATTAGCGGTGAGCAGTTCTTC.

The rearrangement joins TRBV28 to TRBJ1-2, with a possible D match to TRBD1 (6 bases). Germline-derived CDR1 and CDR2 are MDHEN and SYDVKM. Trimming left V 4 bases short and J 5 bases short, with 11 bases between. The CDR3 sequence is 13 residues long. Written as DNA, the CDR3 is TGTGCCAGCAGTTCACAACAGGGATATGGCTACACCTTC. Its translation: CASSSQQGYGYTF.

This rearrangement joins TRBV27 to TRBJ2-3, with D uncertain. V lost 4 bases and J lost 0, with 11 bases in between. Germline loops: CDR1 MNHEY, CDR2 SMNVEV (reference sequence). The CDR3 runs 15 residues. CDR3 DNA sequence: TGTGCCAGCAGTTCAAGGACGGCGAGCACAGATACGCAGTATTTT. Amino acids: CASSSRTASTDTQYF.

The chain has TRBV5-4 and TRBJ1-2; 10 bases match TRBD1. Losses at the gene ends were 4 bases for V and 4 bases for J; bases not matched to a gene: 7. This CDR3 spans 15 amino acids. Germline V gene sequence: CDR1 SGHNT, CDR2 YYREEE (reference sequence). The CDR3 here is CASSPGQGVIYGYTF. CDR3 DNA sequence: TGTGCCAGCAGCCCCGGACAGGGGGTGATCTATGGCTACACCTTC.

The chain is built from TRBV9 and TRBJ1-1; the D is unclear. Trimming cost V 3 bases and J 2 bases, with 5 bases left between them. CDR1 and CDR2 (germline): SGDLS, YYNGEE. This CDR3 has 12 amino acids. This chain's CDR3 is CASSAVNTEAFF. DNA of the CDR3: TGTGCCAGCAGCGCCGTTAACACTGAAGCTTTCTTT.

The chain has TRBV5-6 and TRBJ2-5, with D maybe TRBD2 (7 bases). V lost 0 bases to trimming and J lost 5 bases, with 14 bases between them. Germline CDR1 is SGHDT and CDR2 is YYEEEE. The CDR3 loop spans 15 amino acids. The CDR3 bases are TGTGCCAGCAGCTTGGTGGAGGGGGGGGTGGAGACCCAGTACTTC. As protein: CASSLVEGGVETQYF. The whole variable domain, remainder taken from reference TRBV5-6 and TRBJ2-5, is DAGVTQSPTHLIKTRGQQVTLRCSPKSGHDTVSWYQQALGQGPQFIFQYYEEEERQRGNFPDRFSGHQFPNYSSELNVNALLLGDSALYLCASSLVEGGVETQYFGPGTRLLVL.

The chain carries TRBV4-1 and TRBJ2-1, with 7 bases identical to TRBD2. Trimming took 1 base from V and 6 from J; bases not matched to a gene: 6. This CDR3 is 15 amino acids long. The germline V gene encodes CDR1 MGHRA and CDR2 YSYEKL. The CDR3 nucleotides are TGCGCCAGCAGCCAAGCCGGACTAGTTGGCAATGAGCAGTTCTTC. Protein: CASSQAGLVGNEQFF.

The genes are TRBV19 and TRBJ2-5, with 15 bases matching TRBD2. CDR3 length: 17 amino acids. Germline V gene sequence: CDR1 LNHDA, CDR2 SQIVND (reference sequence). The trim removed 6 bases at V and 4 bases at J, leaving 9 bases unmatched. The CDR3 coding sequence is TGTGCCAGTAGACTCGGACTAGCGGGAGGGCCAGGAGAGACCCAGTACTTC. Translated, it gives CASRLGLAGGPGETQYF.

The chain has TRBV29-1 and TRBJ2-2; the D is unclear. This CDR3 spans 13 amino acids. Germline V lookup: CDR1 SQVTM, CDR2 ANQGSEA. This chain's CDR3 is CVFQSPNTGELFF. As DNA, the CDR3 is TGCGTGTTTCAGTCCCCGAACACCGGGGAGCTGTTTTTT.

This clone was recorded once. The V call is TRBV5-1, the J call TRBJ2-1; 8 positions agree with TRBD2. This CDR3 spans 15 amino acids. Trimming cost V 2 bases and J 4 bases; bases outside gene matches: 5. Germline V lookup: CDR1 SGHRS, CDR2 YFSETQ. DNA for the CDR3: TGCGCCAGCAGCTTCGTCGGGAGGGAATACAATGAGCAGTTCTTC. Its translation: CASSFVGREYNEQFF.

V is TRBV27 and J is TRBJ2-2; 9 bases are shared with TRBD2. The V gene end was trimmed by 3 bases and the J gene end by 5 bases; junction bases not matched to a gene: 13. The CDR3 extends over 18 amino acids. Germline loops: CDR1 MNHEY, CDR2 SMNVEV (reference sequence). The CDR3 DNA is TGTGCCAGCAGTTTTGGGTCGCGGGAGGGTTTGTTGACCGGGGAGCTGTTTTTT. This translates into CASSFGSREGLLTGELFF.

The chain has TRBV27 and TRBJ2-6, with TRBD2 as a possible D gene (6 bases). This CDR3 comprises 17 residues. Germline lookup yields CDR1 MNHEY and CDR2 SMNVEV (reference sequence). Trimming cost V 3 bases and J 1 base, with 13 bases left between them. This CDR3 reads CASSFAGRQSGANVLTF. The CDR3, as DNA: TGTGCCAGCAGTTTTGCGGGGCGCCAATCTGGGGCCAACGTCCTGACTTTC.

The gene calls are TRBV29-1 and TRBJ2-4, with D hard to call. Trimming took off 0 bases at V and 0 bases at J, with 3 bases between the two ends. Germline-derived CDR1 and CDR2 are SQVTM and ANQGSEA. CDR3 length: 13 amino acids. The CDR3 nucleotides are TGCAGCGTTGAAGAAGAAGCCAAAAACATTCAGTACTTC. It yields the protein CSVEEEAKNIQYF. Filled out from reference TRBV29-1 and TRBJ2-4, the complete variable domain reads SAVISQKPSRDICQRGTSLTIQCQVDSQVTMMFWYRQQPGQSLTLIATANQGSEATYESGFVIDKFPISRPNLTFSTLTVSNMSPEDSSIYLCSVEEEAKNIQYFGAGTRLSVL.

This chain connects TRBV5-1 to TRBJ2-5; 7 bases are a match to TRBD1. Germline V gene lookup returns CDR1 SGHRS and CDR2 YFSETQ. V gave up 0 bases and J gave up 1 base; unmatched junction bases: 3. CDR3 length: 15 residues. CDR3: CASSLAPGGQETQYF. The CDR3 DNA sequence: TGCGCCAGCAGCTTGGCCCCAGGGGGCCAAGAGACCCAGTACTTC.

This clone was recorded only once. The chain recombines TRBV6-5 with TRBJ2-5; possibly TRBD1 for D (5 bases). V was cut by 7 bases and J by 2 bases, with 11 bases left in between. CDR1 is MNHEY, CDR2 SVGAGI, per germline. The CDR3 consists of 13 residues. The CDR3 sequence is CASTPQGQETQYF. CDR3 coding DNA: TGTGCCAGCACACCCCAGGGACAAGAGACCCAGTACTTC.

This clone has just a few counts. The V call is TRBV5-6, the J call TRBJ1-5; maybe TRBD1 (5 bases). The CDR3 is 13 residues long. Between the trimmed V and J ends, which lost 4 bases and 9 bases, there was a span of 14 bases. CDR1 is SGHDT and CDR2 is YYEEEE in the germline V gene. This CDR3 reads CASSAQGFWPQHF. CDR3 DNA: TGTGCCAGCAGCGCGCAGGGTTTTTGGCCCCAGCATTTT.

This chain uses TRBV25-1 with TRBJ2-1; 8 bases agree with TRBD2. Trimming removed 7 bases from V and 5 bases from J; junction bases left unmatched: 10. The germline V gene has CDR1 MGHDK and CDR2 SYGVNS. This CDR3 has 15 amino acids. The CDR3 reads CASTRTSPPHNEQFF. CDR3 coding DNA: TGTGCCAGCACACGGACTAGCCCTCCCCACAATGAGCAGTTCTTC.

The rearrangement joins TRBV28 to TRBJ1-4; D is possibly TRBD1 (5 bases). The germline CDR1 and CDR2 sequences are MDHEN and SYDVKM. The V and J ends lost 6 bases and 2 bases respectively, with 13 bases between them. The CDR3 spans 15 residues. The CDR3 DNA follows: TGTGCCAGCAGCCTACTCGGGGGGACTAATGAAAAACTGTTTTTT. Its translation is CASSLLGGTNEKLFF.

The chain recombines TRBV19 with TRBJ1-2; D is uncertain. With 3 bases removed from V and 5 bases from J, the gap between germline ends came to 7 bases. CDR1 LNHDA and CDR2 SQIVND come from the germline V gene (reference sequence). The CDR3 length is 12 residues. The CDR3 nucleotides read TGTGCCAGTAGTATGAGTGGGTATGGCTACACCTTC. Translation: CASSMSGYGYTF.

This chain connects TRBV7-9 to TRBJ1-5; D unclear. V lost 1 base and J lost 6, with 4 bases in between. The CDR3 extends over 12 amino acids. CDR1 and CDR2 from the germline V gene are SEHNR and FQNEAQ (reference sequence). This chain's CDR3 is CASSLGVQPQHF. The DNA of the CDR3 is TGTGCCAGCAGCTTAGGGGTTCAGCCCCAGCATTTT.

The rearrangement links TRBV7-2 to TRBJ2-7; no definite D call. The CDR3 is made up of 15 amino acids. Germline CDR1 reads SGHTA; CDR2 reads FQGNSA. The V and J ends lost 2 bases and 0 bases respectively, with 11 bases between them. This CDR3 reads CASSLSQASSYEQYF. CDR3 sequence (DNA): TGTGCCAGCAGCTTATCTCAAGCCAGCTCCTACGAGCAGTACTTC.

A remark on this clone: The same CDR3 is also encoded by other DNA sequences in this sample. The chain recombines TRBV10-3 with TRBJ2-7; no clear D. Trimming pared 0 bases from V and 2 bases from J, leaving 2 bases between. The V gene's germline CDR1 is ENHRY and CDR2 SYGVKD. This CDR3 has 12 amino acids. This CDR3 is CAISESTYEQYF. For the CDR3, the DNA is TGTGCCATCAGTGAGTCCACCTACGAGCAGTACTTC.

The V and J genes are TRBV5-6 and TRBJ2-7; D call uncertain. The germline V gene has CDR1 SGHDT and CDR2 YYEEEE. CDR3 length: 14 residues. V was clipped by 4 bases and J by 1 base, with 12 bases between them. CDR3 amino acids: CASSALRVSYEQYF. In DNA form, the CDR3 reads TGTGCCAGCAGCGCACTTAGGGTATCCTACGAGCAGTACTTC.

V is TRBV4-1 and J is TRBJ1-2, with 9 bases fitting TRBD1. The J segment lost 8 bases and the V segment lost 4 bases, leaving 11 bases of the junction unmatched. Germline V gene lookup returns CDR1 MGHRA and CDR2 YSYEKL. This CDR3 spans 15 amino acids. The CDR3 DNA reads as TGCGCCAGCAGCCGTCCCGGGACAGGGATTGGCGGCTACACCTTC. Translated, it gives CASSRPGTGIGGYTF.

As regards this clone: A junction boundary mismatches the germline segment, possibly from a read error. This chain connects TRBV27 to TRBJ2-7; weak D call: TRBD1 (6 bases). This CDR3 comprises 13 residues. In germline, CDR1 is MNHEY, CDR2 SMNVEV (reference sequence). The CDR3 loop is CASSRTESPSMNF. CDR3 nucleotide sequence: TGTGCCAGCAGTAGGACAGAAAGCCCTAGTATGAACTTC.